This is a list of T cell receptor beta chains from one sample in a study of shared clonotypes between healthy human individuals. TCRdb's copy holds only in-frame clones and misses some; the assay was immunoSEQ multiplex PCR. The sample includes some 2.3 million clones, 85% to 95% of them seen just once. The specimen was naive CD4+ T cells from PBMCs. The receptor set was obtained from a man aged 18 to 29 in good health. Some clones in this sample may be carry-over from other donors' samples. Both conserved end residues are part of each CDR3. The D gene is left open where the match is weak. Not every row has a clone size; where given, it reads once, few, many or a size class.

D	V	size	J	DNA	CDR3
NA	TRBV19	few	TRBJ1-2	TGTGCCAGTAGTATCAGGGAATACTATGGCTACACCTTC	CASSIREYYGYTF
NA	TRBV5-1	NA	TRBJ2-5	TGCGCCAGCAGCTTGGAATTAGGCGGTGGAGAGACCCAGTACTTC	CASSLELGGGETQYF
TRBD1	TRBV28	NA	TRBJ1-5	TGTGCCAGCAGGACAGGGGGTCGCAATCAGCCCCAGCATTTT	CASRTGGRNQPQHF
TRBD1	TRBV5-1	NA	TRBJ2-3	TGCGCCAGCAGCTTGGCGGGATTGACAGGGTATGCAGATACGCAGTATTTT	CASSLAGLTGYADTQYF
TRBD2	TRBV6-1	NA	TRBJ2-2	TGTGCCAGCACTAGCGGGAGTGTCAGGGGCGGGGAGCTGTTTTTT	CASTSGSVRGGELFF
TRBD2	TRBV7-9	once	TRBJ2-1	TGTGCCAGCAGCACTAGCGGGAGTAACTACAATGAGCAGTTCTTC	CASSTSGSNYNEQFF
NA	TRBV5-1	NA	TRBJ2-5	TGCGCCAGCAGTATGGGGCAAGAGACCCAGTACTTC	CASSMGQETQYF
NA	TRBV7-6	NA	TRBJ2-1	TGTGCCAGCAGCTTAGGTATTTTGAGGGGCGGTGAGCAGTTCTTC	CASSLGILRGGEQFF
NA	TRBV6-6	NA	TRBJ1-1	TGTGCCAGCAGTTACGGTGGGAGTACGAACACTGAAGCTTTCTTT	CASSYGGSTNTEAFF
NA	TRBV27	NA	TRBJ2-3	TGTGCCAGCACCTTGCTAGGCAGAGGCACAGATACGCAGTATTTT	CASTLLGRGTDTQYF
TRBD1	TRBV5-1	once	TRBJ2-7	TGCGCCAGCAGCTCTCCGGGACAGGGCTCCTACGAGCAGTACTTC	CASSSPGQGSYEQYF
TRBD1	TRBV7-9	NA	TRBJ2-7	TGTGCCAGCAGCTTGGGACAGGGATTCTACGAGCAGTACTTC	CASSLGQGFYEQYF
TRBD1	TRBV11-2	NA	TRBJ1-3	TGTGCCAGCAGCCCGTCGACAGGGAAGACTGGAAACACCATATATTTT	CASSPSTGKTGNTIYF
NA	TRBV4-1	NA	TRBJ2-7	TGCGCCAGCAGCCAGACCGGGACCACCAGTCACGAGCAGTACTTC	CASSQTGTTSHEQYF
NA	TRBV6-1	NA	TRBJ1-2	TGTGCCAGCAGTGACGGGAGATATGGCTACACCTTC	CASSDGRYGYTF
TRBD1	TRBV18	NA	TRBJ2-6	TGTGCCAGCTCTCGGGGACAGAGCTCTGGGGCCAACGTCCTGACTTTC	CASSRGQSSGANVLTF